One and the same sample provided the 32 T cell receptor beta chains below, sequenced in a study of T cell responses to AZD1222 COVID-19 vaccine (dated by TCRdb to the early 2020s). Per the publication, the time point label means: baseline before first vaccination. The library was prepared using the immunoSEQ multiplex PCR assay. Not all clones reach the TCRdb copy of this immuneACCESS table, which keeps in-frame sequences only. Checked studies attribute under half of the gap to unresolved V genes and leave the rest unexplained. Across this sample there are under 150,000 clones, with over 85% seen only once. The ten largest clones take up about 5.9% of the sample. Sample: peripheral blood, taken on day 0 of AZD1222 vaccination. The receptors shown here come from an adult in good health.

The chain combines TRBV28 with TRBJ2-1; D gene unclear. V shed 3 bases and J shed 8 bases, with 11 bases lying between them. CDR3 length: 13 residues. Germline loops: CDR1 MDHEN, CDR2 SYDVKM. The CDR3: CASSFGRADEQFF. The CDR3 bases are TGTGCCAGCAGTTTCGGGCGCGCCGATGAGCAGTTCTTC.

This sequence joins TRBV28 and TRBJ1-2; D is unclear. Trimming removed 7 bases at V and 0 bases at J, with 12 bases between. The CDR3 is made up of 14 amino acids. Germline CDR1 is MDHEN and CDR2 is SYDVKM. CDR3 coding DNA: TGTGCCAGCAAACTTCCAGGAACTAACTATGGCTACACCTTC. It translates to CASKLPGTNYGYTF.

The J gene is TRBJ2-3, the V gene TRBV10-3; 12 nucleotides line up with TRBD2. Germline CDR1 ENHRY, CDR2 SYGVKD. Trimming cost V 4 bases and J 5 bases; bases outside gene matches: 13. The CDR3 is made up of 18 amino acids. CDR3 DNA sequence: TGTGCCATCAGTGGGCCGTCTAGCGGGAGGGCCGAAGTAGATACGCAGTATTTT. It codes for CAISGPSSGRAEVDTQYF.

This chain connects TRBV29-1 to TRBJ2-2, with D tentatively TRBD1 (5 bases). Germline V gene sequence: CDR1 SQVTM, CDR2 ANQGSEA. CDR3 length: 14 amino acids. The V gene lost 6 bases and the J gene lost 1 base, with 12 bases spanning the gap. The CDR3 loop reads CSVRTTGNTGELFF. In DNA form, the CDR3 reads TGCAGCGTACGAACAACAGGGAACACCGGGGAGCTGTTTTTT.

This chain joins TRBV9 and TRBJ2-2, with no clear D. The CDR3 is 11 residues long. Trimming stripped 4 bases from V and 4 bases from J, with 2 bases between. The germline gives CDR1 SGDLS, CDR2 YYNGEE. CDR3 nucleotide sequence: TGTGCCAGCAGCTTCACCGGGGAGCTGTTTTTT. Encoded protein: CASSFTGELFF.

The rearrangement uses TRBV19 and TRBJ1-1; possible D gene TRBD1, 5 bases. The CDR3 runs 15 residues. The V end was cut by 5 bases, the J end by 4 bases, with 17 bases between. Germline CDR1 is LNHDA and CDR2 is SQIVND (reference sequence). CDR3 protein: CASSFNFQRGTEAFF. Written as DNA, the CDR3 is TGTGCCAGTAGTTTCAATTTCCAAAGGGGCACTGAAGCTTTCTTT. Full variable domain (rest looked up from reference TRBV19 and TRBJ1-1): DGGITQSPKYLFRKEGQNVTLSCEQNLNHDAMYWYRQDPGQGLRLIYYSQIVNDFQKGDIAEGYSVSREKKESFPLTVTSAQKNPTAFYLCASSFNFQRGTEAFFGQGTRLTVV.

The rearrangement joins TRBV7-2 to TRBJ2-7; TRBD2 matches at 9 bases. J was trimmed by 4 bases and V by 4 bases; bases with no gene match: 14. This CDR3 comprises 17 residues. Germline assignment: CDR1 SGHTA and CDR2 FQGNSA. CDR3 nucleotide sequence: TGTGCCAGCAGCTGGGGGGGTAGCGGGGGTAACCCGTACGAGCAGTACTTC. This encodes CASSWGGSGGNPYEQYF.

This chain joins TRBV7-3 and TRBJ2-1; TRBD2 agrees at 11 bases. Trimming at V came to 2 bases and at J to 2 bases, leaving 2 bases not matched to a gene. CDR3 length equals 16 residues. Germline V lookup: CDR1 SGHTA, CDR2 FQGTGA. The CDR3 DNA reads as TGTGCCAGCAGCTTATTAGCGGGAGGGACCTACAATGAGCAGTTCTTC. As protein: CASSLLAGGTYNEQFF.

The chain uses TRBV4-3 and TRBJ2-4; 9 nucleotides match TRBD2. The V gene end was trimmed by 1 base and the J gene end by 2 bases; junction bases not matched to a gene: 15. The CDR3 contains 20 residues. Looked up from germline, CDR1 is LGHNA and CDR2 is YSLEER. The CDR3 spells CASSQALSGTSSRTKNIQYF. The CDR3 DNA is TGCGCCAGCAGCCAAGCTTTATCGGGGACTAGCTCTAGAACCAAAAACATTCAGTACTTC.

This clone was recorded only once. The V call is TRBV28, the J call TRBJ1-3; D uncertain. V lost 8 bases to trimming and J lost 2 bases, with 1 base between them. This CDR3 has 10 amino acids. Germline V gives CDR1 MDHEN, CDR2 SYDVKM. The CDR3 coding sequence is TGTGCCAGCGCTGGAAACACCATATATTTT. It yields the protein CASAGNTIYF.

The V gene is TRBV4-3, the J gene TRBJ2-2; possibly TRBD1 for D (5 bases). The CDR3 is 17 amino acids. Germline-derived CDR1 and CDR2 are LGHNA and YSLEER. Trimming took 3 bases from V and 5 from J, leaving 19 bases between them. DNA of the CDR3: TGCGCCAGCAGCCACCGAGACAGCAAGAGGAGAACCGGGGAGCTGTTTTTT. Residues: CASSHRDSKRRTGELFF.

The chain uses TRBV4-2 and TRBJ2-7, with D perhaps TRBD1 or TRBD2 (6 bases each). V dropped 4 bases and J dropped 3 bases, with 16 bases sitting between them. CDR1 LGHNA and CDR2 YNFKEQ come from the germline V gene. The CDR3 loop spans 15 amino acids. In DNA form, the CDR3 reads TGTGCCAGCAGCCCCAACTTAGAGGGGGGCTACGAGCAGTACTTC. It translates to CASSPNLEGGYEQYF.

The CDR3 DNA follows: TGTGCCACCAGTGACCGAACCGGGACGAGGAACTATGGCTACACCTTC. Residues: CATSDRTGTRNYGYTF. The gene calls are TRBV24-1 and TRBJ1-2; tentative D call: TRBD1 (5 bases). CDR1 is KGHDR, CDR2 SFDVKD, per germline. V was cut by 4 bases and J by 2 bases, with 16 bases left in between. This CDR3 is 16 amino acids long.

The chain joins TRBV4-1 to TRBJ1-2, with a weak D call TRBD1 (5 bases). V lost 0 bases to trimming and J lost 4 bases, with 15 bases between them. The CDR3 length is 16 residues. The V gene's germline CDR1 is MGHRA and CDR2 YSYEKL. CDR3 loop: CASSQETVWITYGYTF. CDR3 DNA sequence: TGCGCCAGCAGCCAAGAGACAGTTTGGATCACCTATGGCTACACCTTC.

CDR3 nucleotide sequence: TGCGCCAGCAGCCCGACGACAGGGTCTGGAAACACCATATATTTT. It yields the protein CASSPTTGSGNTIYF. The chain recombines TRBV5-1 with TRBJ1-3, with 7 bases fitting TRBD1. The CDR3 runs to 15 residues. With V trimmed by 4 bases and J by 1 base, 5 bases remained unmatched. CDR1 is SGHRS and CDR2 is YFSETQ in the germline V gene.

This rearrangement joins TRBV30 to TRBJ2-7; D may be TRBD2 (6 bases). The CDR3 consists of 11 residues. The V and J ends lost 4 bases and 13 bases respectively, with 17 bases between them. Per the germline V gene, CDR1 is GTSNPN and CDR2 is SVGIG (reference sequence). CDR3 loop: CAWKPAGMTYF. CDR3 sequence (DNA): TGTGCCTGGAAACCCGCGGGAATGACATACTTC.

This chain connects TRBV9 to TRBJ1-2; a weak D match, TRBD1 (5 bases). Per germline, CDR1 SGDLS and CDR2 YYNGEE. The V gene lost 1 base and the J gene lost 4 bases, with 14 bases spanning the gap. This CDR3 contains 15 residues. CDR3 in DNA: TGTGCCAGCAGCGTAAGGGGCGACGGGAGCTATGGCTACACCTTC. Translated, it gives CASSVRGDGSYGYTF.

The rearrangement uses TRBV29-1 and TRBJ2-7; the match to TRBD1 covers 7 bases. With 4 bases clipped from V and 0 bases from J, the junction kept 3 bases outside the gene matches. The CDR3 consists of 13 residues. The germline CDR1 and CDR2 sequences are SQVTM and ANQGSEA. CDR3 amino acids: CSVGQGLSYEQYF. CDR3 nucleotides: TGCAGCGTTGGACAGGGCCTCTCCTACGAGCAGTACTTC.

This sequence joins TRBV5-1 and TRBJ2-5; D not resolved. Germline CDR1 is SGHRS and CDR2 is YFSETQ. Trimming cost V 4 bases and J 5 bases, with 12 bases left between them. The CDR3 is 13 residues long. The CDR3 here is CASSPGYIETQYF. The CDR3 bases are TGCGCCAGCAGCCCTGGATACATTGAGACCCAGTACTTC.

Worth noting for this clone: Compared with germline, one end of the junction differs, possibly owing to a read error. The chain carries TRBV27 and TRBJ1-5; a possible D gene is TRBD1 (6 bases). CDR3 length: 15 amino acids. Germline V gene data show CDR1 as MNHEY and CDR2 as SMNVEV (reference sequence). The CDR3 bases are TGTGCCAGCAGTATATCATACAGGGTCGGACAGCCCCAGCATTTT. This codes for CASSISYRVGQPQHF.

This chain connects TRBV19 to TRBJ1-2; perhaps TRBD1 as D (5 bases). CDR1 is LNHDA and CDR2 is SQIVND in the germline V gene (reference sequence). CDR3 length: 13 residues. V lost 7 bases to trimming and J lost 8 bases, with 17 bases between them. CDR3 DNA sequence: TGTGCCAGTACCGGGGGTGGTCTCGACGGCTACACCTTC. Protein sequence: CASTGGGLDGYTF. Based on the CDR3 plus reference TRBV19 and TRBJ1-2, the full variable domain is DGGITQSPKYLFRKEGQNVTLSCEQNLNHDAMYWYRQDPGQGLRLIYYSQIVNDFQKGDIAEGYSVSREKKESFPLTVTSAQKNPTAFYLCASTGGGLDGYTFGSGTRLTVV.

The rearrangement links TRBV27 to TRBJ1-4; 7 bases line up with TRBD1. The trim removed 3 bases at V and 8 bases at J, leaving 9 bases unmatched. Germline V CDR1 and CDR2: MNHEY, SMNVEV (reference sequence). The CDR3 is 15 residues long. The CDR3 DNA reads TGTGCCAGCAGTTTGGCTTTCAGGGGGGGGGAAAAACTGTTTTTT. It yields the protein CASSLAFRGGEKLFF. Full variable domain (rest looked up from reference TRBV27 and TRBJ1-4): EAQVTQNPRYLITVTGKKLTVTCSQNMNHEYMSWYRQDPGLGLRQIYYSMNVEVTDKGDVPEGYKVSRKEKRNFPLILESPSPNQTSLYFCASSLAFRGGEKLFFGSGTQLSVL.

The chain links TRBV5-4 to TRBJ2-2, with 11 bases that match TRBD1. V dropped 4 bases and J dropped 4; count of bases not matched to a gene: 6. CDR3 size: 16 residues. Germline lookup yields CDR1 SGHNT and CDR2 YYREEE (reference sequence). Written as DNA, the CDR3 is TGTGCCAGCAGCCCAGGGGGACAGGGGGGCACCGGGGAGCTGTTTTTT. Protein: CASSPGGQGGTGELFF. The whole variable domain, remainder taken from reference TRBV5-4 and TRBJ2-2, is ETGVTQSPTHLIKTRGQQVTLRCSSQSGHNTVSWYQQALGQGPQFIFQYYREEENGRGNFPPRFSGLQFPNYSSELNVNALELDDSALYLCASSPGGQGGTGELFFGEGSRLTVL.

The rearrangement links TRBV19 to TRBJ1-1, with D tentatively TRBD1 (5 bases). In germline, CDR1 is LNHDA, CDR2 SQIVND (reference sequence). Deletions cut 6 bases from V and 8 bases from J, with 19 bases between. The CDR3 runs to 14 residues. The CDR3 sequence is CASSADNVPSEAFF. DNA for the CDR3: TGTGCCAGTAGCGCGGACAATGTCCCATCGGAAGCTTTCTTT.

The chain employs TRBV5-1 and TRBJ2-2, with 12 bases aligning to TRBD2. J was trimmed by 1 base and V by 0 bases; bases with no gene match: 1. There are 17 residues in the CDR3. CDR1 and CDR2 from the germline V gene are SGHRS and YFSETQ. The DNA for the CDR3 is TGCGCCAGCAGCTTGGTGGGACTAGCGGGGAACACCGGGGAGCTGTTTTTT. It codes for CASSLVGLAGNTGELFF.

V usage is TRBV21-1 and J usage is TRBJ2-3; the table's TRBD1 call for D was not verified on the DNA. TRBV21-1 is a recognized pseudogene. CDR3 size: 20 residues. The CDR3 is CASILGGQGALHSSTDTQYF. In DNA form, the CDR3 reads TGTGCCAGCATCCTTGGGGGACAGGGGGCCCTCCACTCTAGCACAGATACGCAGTATTTT.

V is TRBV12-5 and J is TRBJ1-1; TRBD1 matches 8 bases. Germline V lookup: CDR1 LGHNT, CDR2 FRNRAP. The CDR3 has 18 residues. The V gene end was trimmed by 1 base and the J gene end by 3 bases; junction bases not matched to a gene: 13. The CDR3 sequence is CASGLDRDRTPQDTEAFF. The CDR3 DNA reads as TGTGCTAGTGGTTTGGACCGGGACAGGACGCCCCAGGACACTGAAGCTTTCTTT.

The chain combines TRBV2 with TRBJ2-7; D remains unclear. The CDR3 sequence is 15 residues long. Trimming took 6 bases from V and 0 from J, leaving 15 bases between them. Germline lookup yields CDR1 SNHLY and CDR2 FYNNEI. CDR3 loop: CASRIGPASSYEQYF. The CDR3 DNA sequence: TGTGCCAGCAGGATAGGGCCGGCCTCCTCCTACGAGCAGTACTTC.

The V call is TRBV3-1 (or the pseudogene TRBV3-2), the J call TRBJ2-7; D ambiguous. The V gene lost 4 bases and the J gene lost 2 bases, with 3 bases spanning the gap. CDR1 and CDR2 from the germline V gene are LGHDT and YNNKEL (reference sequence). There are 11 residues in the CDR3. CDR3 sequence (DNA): TGTGCCAGCAGCCTCCCCTACGAGCAGTACTTC. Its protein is CASSLPYEQYF.

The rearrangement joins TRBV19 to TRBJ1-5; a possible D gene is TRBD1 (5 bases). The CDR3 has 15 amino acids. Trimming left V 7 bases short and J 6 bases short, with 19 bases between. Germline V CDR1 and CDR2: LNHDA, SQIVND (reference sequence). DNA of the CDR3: TGTGCCAGTATCCCAGACACGGATGGGGCTCAGCCCCAGCATTTT. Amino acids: CASIPDTDGAQPQHF. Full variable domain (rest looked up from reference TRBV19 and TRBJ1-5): DGGITQSPKYLFRKEGQNVTLSCEQNLNHDAMYWYRQDPGQGLRLIYYSQIVNDFQKGDIAEGYSVSREKKESFPLTVTSAQKNPTAFYLCASIPDTDGAQPQHFGDGTRLSIL.

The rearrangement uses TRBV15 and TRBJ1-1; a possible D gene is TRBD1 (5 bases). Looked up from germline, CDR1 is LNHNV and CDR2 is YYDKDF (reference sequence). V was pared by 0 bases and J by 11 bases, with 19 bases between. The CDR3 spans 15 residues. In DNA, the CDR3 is TGTGCCACCAGCAGAGATCTAACAGGCGCGAATGGGGCTTTCTTT. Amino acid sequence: CATSRDLTGANGAFF.

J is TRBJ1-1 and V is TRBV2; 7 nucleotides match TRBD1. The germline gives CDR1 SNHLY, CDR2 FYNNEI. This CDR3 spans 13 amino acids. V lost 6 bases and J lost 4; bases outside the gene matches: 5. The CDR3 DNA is TGTGCCAGCAGCTCGACAGGGTTCACTGAAGCTTTCTTT. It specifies CASSSTGFTEAFF.